Listed here are 25 T cell receptor beta chains from one sample, sequenced in a study of T cells in localized non-small cell lung cancer. This table comes from immunoSEQ multiplex PCR, and its TCRdb copy is limited to in-frame clones, with some not included. The profile shows about 33,000 clones, around 86% of them singletons. Specimen: peripheral blood, collected before any cancer treatment. Receptor source: a male donor at least 60 years old with stage III lung adenocarcinoma.

The gene calls are TRBV9 and TRBJ2-3; D gene uncertain. The V end was cut by 3 bases, the J end by 3 bases, with 5 bases between. The CDR3 totals 12 residues. Germline CDR1 SGDLS, CDR2 YYNGEE. The chain's CDR3 is CASSAGTDTQYF. The CDR3 DNA follows: TGTGCCAGCAGCGCCGGGACAGATACGCAGTATTTT. The full variable domain, in which reference TRBV9 and TRBJ2-3 provide the parts outside the CDR3, is DSGVTQTPKHLITATGQRVTLRCSPRSGDLSVYWYQQSLDQGLQFLIQYYNGEERAKGNILERFSAQQFPDLHSELNLSSLELGDSALYFCASSAGTDTQYFGPGTRLTVL.

In its sample, this clone was seen once. The chain has TRBV4-1 and TRBJ2-3; 8 bases line up with TRBD1. The V gene's germline CDR1 is MGHRA and CDR2 YSYEKL. This CDR3 is 19 amino acids long. J was trimmed by 0 bases and V by 4 bases; bases with no gene match: 15. CDR3 DNA sequence: TGCGCCAGCAGCCGCAATTCAAGGCTCAGGGGGCCGAGCACAGATACGCAGTATTTT. It is translated as CASSRNSRLRGPSTDTQYF.

In this sample, this clone is medium-sized. The chain carries TRBV11-3 and TRBJ2-7; 7 positions agree with TRBD2. Germline loops: CDR1 SGHNT, CDR2 YENEEA. The CDR3 loop spans 13 amino acids. With V trimmed by 2 bases and J by 3 bases, 1 base remained unmatched. Here the CDR3 DNA reads TGTGCCAGCAGCTTATCGGGGGGCTACGAGCAGTACTTC. It encodes CASSLSGGYEQYF.

The chain uses TRBV18 and TRBJ1-5, with 10 nucleotides matching TRBD1. Looked up from germline, CDR1 is KGHSH and CDR2 is LQKENI. The CDR3 extends over 15 amino acids. Trimming cost V 2 bases and J 6 bases; bases outside gene matches: 4. The CDR3 reads CASSPATGGLQPQHF. The CDR3 DNA sequence: TGTGCCAGCTCACCAGCGACAGGGGGCCTTCAGCCCCAGCATTTT.

The table lists this clone with a count of one. The chain is built from TRBV6-6 and TRBJ2-7, with 10 positions matching TRBD1. Germline lookup yields CDR1 MNHNY and CDR2 SVGAGI (reference sequence). The trim removed 4 bases at V and 6 bases at J, leaving 3 bases unmatched. This CDR3 spans 13 amino acids. The DNA of the CDR3 is TGTGCCAGCAGTTCCCGACAGGGGGCCGAGCAGTACTTC. Translated, it gives CASSSRQGAEQYF.

The V and J genes are TRBV4-1 and TRBJ2-7, with D perhaps matching TRBD1 (6 bases). Germline-derived CDR1 and CDR2 are MGHRA and YSYEKL. With 1 base removed from V and 1 base from J, the gap between germline ends came to 11 bases. There are 15 residues in the CDR3. CDR3: CASSQGNGQSYEQYF. The CDR3 DNA is TGCGCCAGCAGCCAAGGCAACGGACAGTCCTACGAGCAGTACTTC.

The rearrangement joins TRBV6-1 to TRBJ2-7, with 10 positions matching TRBD1. Germline-derived CDR1 and CDR2 are MNHNS and SASEGT. The CDR3 is 15 amino acids. The V gene end was trimmed by 1 base and the J gene end by 2 bases; junction bases not matched to a gene: 2. CDR3 in amino acids: CASSEGGTGAYEQYF. The CDR3 DNA reads TGTGCCAGCAGTGAAGGTGGGACAGGGGCCTACGAGCAGTACTTC.

The chain combines TRBV18 with TRBJ2-5, with 10 bases aligning to TRBD1. The CDR3 covers 17 residues. In germline, CDR1 is KGHSH, CDR2 LQKENI. The V gene end was trimmed by 3 bases and the J gene end by 4 bases; junction bases not matched to a gene: 11. CDR3 DNA sequence: TGTGCCAGCTCACCCCAGGGTCCCGGGACAGGGGCAGAGACCCAGTACTTC. The encoded protein is CASSPQGPGTGAETQYF.

The V and J genes are TRBV5-1 and TRBJ2-7, with D possibly matching TRBD1 (6 bases). The germline V gene has CDR1 SGHRS and CDR2 YFSETQ. The CDR3 is made up of 15 amino acids. Trimming removed 1 base at V and 4 bases at J, with 15 bases between. The CDR3 is CASSLMAGEPYEQYF. In nucleotides, the CDR3 is TGCGCCAGCAGCTTGATGGCAGGGGAACCGTACGAGCAGTACTTC.

This clone was seen just once. This chain connects TRBV30 to TRBJ2-1; no firm D call. V shed 3 bases and J shed 8 bases, with 17 bases lying between them. CDR3 length equals 14 residues. The germline V gene has CDR1 GTSNPN and CDR2 SVGIG (reference sequence). Here the CDR3 DNA reads TGTGCCTGGAGCCAAAACGCGGTGCAGGATGAGCAGTTCTTC. Protein: CAWSQNAVQDEQFF.

This chain uses TRBV7-9 with TRBJ1-1; a weak D match, TRBD1 (5 bases). CDR1 is SEHNR and CDR2 is FQNEAQ in the germline V gene (reference sequence). The CDR3 has 15 residues. V lost 5 bases and J lost 11, with 24 bases in between. The CDR3 is CASSRDGDYHMGAFF. Here the CDR3 DNA reads TGTGCCAGCAGCCGCGATGGGGACTATCATATGGGGGCTTTCTTT. The full variable domain, its missing parts supplied by reference TRBV7-9 and TRBJ1-1, is DTGVSQNPRHKITKRGQNVTFRCDPISEHNRLYWYRQTLGQGPEFLTYFQNEAQLEKSRLLSDRFSAERPKGSFSTLEIQRTEQGDSAMYLCASSRDGDYHMGAFFGQGTRLTVV.

The V gene is TRBV11-2, the J gene TRBJ2-7; a weak D match, TRBD1 (6 bases). Trimming shortened V by 1 base and J by 0 bases, and 7 bases separated the two germline ends. Germline CDR1 and CDR2: SGHAT and FQNNGV. The CDR3 runs 14 residues. The CDR3 coding sequence is TGTGCCAGCAGCTTAGCAGGGGCCTCCTACGAGCAGTACTTC. Translating it yields CASSLAGASYEQYF.

This clone was counted a single time. The rearrangement joins TRBV9 to TRBJ1-3; D might be TRBD1 (5 bases). Trimming removed 0 bases at V and 0 bases at J, with 10 bases between. Looked up from germline, CDR1 is SGDLS and CDR2 is YYNGEE. This CDR3 has 16 amino acids. The CDR3 loop is CASSVGDPYSGNTIYF. CDR3 coding DNA: TGTGCCAGCAGCGTAGGGGACCCGTACTCTGGAAACACCATATATTTT.

V gene TRBV9 combines with J gene TRBJ2-5; D is possibly TRBD2 (5 bases). The V gene's germline CDR1 is SGDLS and CDR2 YYNGEE. CDR3 length equals 14 residues. The germline V and J ends were trimmed by 0 bases and 2 bases, with 8 bases remaining between them. The chain's CDR3 is CASSVGLLQETQYF. CDR3 bases: TGTGCCAGCAGCGTAGGACTACTACAAGAGACCCAGTACTTC.

V usage is TRBV30 and J usage is TRBJ2-1; 9 bases map to TRBD1. J gave up 7 bases and V 8 bases, and 9 bases lay outside the gene matches. CDR1 is GTSNPN, CDR2 SVGIG, per germline (reference sequence). The CDR3 consists of 13 residues. The CDR3 sequence: CAQNRGRFNEQFF. DNA for the CDR3: TGTGCCCAGAACAGGGGGCGATTTAATGAGCAGTTCTTC.

A word on this clone: Compared with germline, one end of the junction differs, possibly owing to a read error. The chain has TRBV2 and TRBJ2-1; D is unclear. The CDR3 contains 11 residues. Germline V lookup: CDR1 SNHLY, CDR2 FYNNEI. The CDR3 DNA sequence: TGTGCCAGCAGTGAAGTCCCTCCCCCCATCTTC. This encodes CASSEVPPPIF. The whole variable domain, filled in from reference TRBV2 and TRBJ2-1, reads EPEVTQTPSHQVTQMGQEVILRCVPISNHLYFYWYRQILGQKVEFLVSFYNNEISEKSEIFDDQFSVERPDGSNFTLKIRSTKLEDSAMYFCASSEVPPPIFGPGTRLTVL.

This clone appeared a few times. The rearrangement joins TRBV11-2 to TRBJ2-3; D is undetermined. Germline V gene sequence: CDR1 SGHAT, CDR2 FQNNGV. This CDR3 comprises 12 residues. The V end was cut by 3 bases, the J end by 5 bases, with 6 bases between. This CDR3 is CASSFPGDTQYF. The CDR3 nucleotides are TGTGCCAGCAGCTTTCCGGGAGATACGCAGTATTTT.

The chain is built from TRBV9 and TRBJ2-1; 9 bases map to TRBD2. Looked up from germline, CDR1 is SGDLS and CDR2 is YYNGEE. V shed 6 bases and J 2 bases; nucleotides not matched to a gene: 9. The CDR3 loop spans 16 amino acids. The CDR3, as DNA: TGTGCCAGCACCAAAGGGGCGGGGGGGACCTACAATGAGCAGTTCTTC. Translated, it gives CASTKGAGGTYNEQFF.

The rearrangement uses TRBV5-6 and TRBJ1-4; the D is unclear. The length of the CDR3 is 14 residues. CDR1 and CDR2 (germline): SGHDT, YYEEEE. V shed 1 base and J shed 6 bases, with 10 bases lying between them. The DNA of the CDR3 is TGTGCCAGCAGCTTGAATCTAAGGGATGAAAAACTGTTTTTT. This gives the protein CASSLNLRDEKLFF.

This chain connects TRBV7-6 to TRBJ2-3; D unresolved. The CDR3 totals 14 residues. In germline, CDR1 is SGHVS, CDR2 FNYEAQ. Trimming took off 4 bases at V and 2 bases at J, with 10 bases between the two ends. CDR3 in DNA: TGTGCCAGCAGCTCCGACTCGGACACAGATACGCAGTATTTT. It yields the protein CASSSDSDTDTQYF.

J is TRBJ1-5 and V is TRBV5-5; the match to TRBD1 covers 7 bases. CDR3 length: 18 residues. After removal of 0 bases from V and 6 bases from J, the junction contained 15 bases not matched to a gene. The germline gives CDR1 SGHKS, CDR2 YYEKEE (reference sequence). This chain's CDR3 is CASSLVGGGVIFGQPQHF. Written as DNA, the CDR3 is TGTGCCAGCAGCTTGGTAGGAGGGGGCGTGATATTTGGTCAGCCCCAGCATTTT.

The chain has TRBV6-6 and TRBJ2-3; the D is unclear. Deletions cut 6 bases from V and 4 bases from J, with 14 bases between. Per germline, CDR1 MNHNY and CDR2 SVGAGI (reference sequence). CDR3 length: 14 amino acids. In nucleotides, the CDR3 is TGTGCCAGCAGCCCGTCCCGGCCTGCAGATACGCAGTATTTT. Amino acid sequence: CASSPSRPADTQYF.

V usage is TRBV2 and J usage is TRBJ1-5, with no clear D. Between the trimmed V and J ends, which lost 3 bases and 2 bases, there was a span of 5 bases. The CDR3 consists of 13 residues. Germline assignment: CDR1 SNHLY and CDR2 FYNNEI. CDR3 loop: CASSEDRNQPQHF. The CDR3 nucleotides read TGTGCCAGCAGTGAGGACCGCAATCAGCCCCAGCATTTT.

The V and J genes are TRBV5-1 and TRBJ1-6; maybe TRBD1 (5 bases). V lost 2 bases, J lost 8 bases, and 11 bases lay in between. Germline V gives CDR1 SGHRS, CDR2 YFSETQ. This CDR3 has 14 amino acids. CDR3 bases: TGCGCCAGCAGCTTACAGGACGGGGATTCACCCCTCCACTTT. It translates to CASSLQDGDSPLHF.

This chain joins TRBV6-1 and TRBJ1-1; D remains ambiguous. Trimming removed 5 bases at V and 0 bases at J, with 7 bases between. CDR1 is MNHNS and CDR2 is SASEGT in the germline V gene. The CDR3 extends over 13 amino acids. CDR3 sequence reads: CASSSVMNTEAFF. DNA for the CDR3: TGTGCCAGCAGTAGCGTCATGAACACTGAAGCTTTCTTT.